This T cell receptor beta chain was recovered during a study of blood T cell repertoires in COVID-19. Study in general: PBMCs, B-cell-depleted T cells, or T cells were the source of the cDNA or gDNA that made up the material.

This clone was detected only once. The CDR3 sequence is 13 residues long. Trimming removed 8 bases from V and 3 bases from J; junction bases left unmatched: 1. Germline CDR1 reads SGHRS; CDR2 reads YFSETQ. Sequencing was performed with immunoSEQ multiplex PCR; in TCRdb, only in-frame clones are kept and a portion is missing. Of 150,000 to 200,000 clones listed, approximately 92% are singletons. The sequenced material came from peripheral blood. The source of this sequence is a woman between 45 and 60 years old with acute or convalescent COVID-19. This chain connects TRBV5-1 to TRBJ2-2, with 10 bases lining up with TRBD1. The CDR3 region is CASGQGDTGELFF. DNA of the CDR3: TGCGCCAGTGGACAGGGGGACACCGGGGAGCTGTTTTTT.